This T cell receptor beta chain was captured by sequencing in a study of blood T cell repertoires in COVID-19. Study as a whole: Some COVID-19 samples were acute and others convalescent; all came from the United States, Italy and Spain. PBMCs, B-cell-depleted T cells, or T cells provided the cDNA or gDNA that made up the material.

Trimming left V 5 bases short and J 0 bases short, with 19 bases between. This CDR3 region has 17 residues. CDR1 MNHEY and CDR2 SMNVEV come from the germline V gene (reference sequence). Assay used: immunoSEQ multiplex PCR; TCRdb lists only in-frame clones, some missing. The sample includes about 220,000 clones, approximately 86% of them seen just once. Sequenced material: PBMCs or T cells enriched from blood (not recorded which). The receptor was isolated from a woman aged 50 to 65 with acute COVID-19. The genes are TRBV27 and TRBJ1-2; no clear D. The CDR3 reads CASSPIGVTGTNYGYTF. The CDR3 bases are TGTGCCAGCAGTCCCATCGGCGTCACGGGGACTAACTATGGCTACACCTTC.